This is a list of T cell receptor beta chains from one sample in a study of blood T cells in healthy people across ages. TCRdb used MiXCR to reprocess the 5' RACE reads, holding one entry per CDR3 protein. Here the sample spans more than 550,000 distinct CDR3 sequences, about a fifth being singletons. Material: blood. Every receptor here comes from a man between 70 and 80 years old in good health. The CDR3 runs from the conserved cysteine through the conserved F or W. D genes are given only for firm matches. Rows may omit the clone size; those that give it use once, few, many or a size class.

D gene	V gene	clone size	J gene	CDR3 DNA	CDR3 protein
TRBD2	TRBV5-1	.	TRBJ2-5	TGCGCCAGCACATCGCTAGCGGGGATAAACCAAGAGACCCAGTACTTC	CASTSLAGINQETQYF
TRBD1	TRBV6-2/TRBV6-3	few	TRBJ2-7	TGTGCCAGCAACCACTTACAGGGGGCGGACGAGCAGTACTTC	CASNHLQGADEQYF
.	TRBV19	few	TRBJ1-1	TGTGCCAGTAGGGGGTCAACGGCTTTCTTT	CASRGSTAFF
TRBD1	TRBV5-1	.	TRBJ1-2	TGCGCCAGCAGCCCAACCCGTGGTGGGACAGGGAGTGGCTACACCTTC	CASSPTRGGTGSGYTF
.	TRBV20-1	.	TRBJ2-5	TGCAGTGCTAGCTGGAGCACACAAGAGACCCAGTACTTC	CSASWSTQETQYF
TRBD2	TRBV12-3/TRBV12-4	few	TRBJ2-1	TGTGCCAGCACCTTAGCGGGAGATAACTACAATGAGCAGTTCTTC	CASTLAGDNYNEQFF
.	TRBV28	few	TRBJ2-1	TGTGCCAGCAGCCGAGACAGGAACACCTACAATGAGCAGTTCTTC	CASSRDRNTYNEQFF
.	TRBV7-9	.	TRBJ1-6	TGTGCCAGCCTTAAGCAGGATTCACCCCTCCACTTT	CASLKQDSPLHF
.	TRBV7-3	.	TRBJ1-6	TGTGCCAGCAGCTTAACGGGCAATAATTCACCCCTCCACTTT	CASSLTGNNSPLHF
TRBD2	TRBV4-2	few	TRBJ2-5	TGTGCCAGCAGCCAAGGGACTGCGGGGGTGAGGCAAGAGACCCAGTACTTC	CASSQGTAGVRQETQYF
.	TRBV6-5	many	TRBJ2-1	TGTGCCAGCAGTTCAGTGAGATCCCCAGCCTCCTACAATGAGCAGTTCTTC	CASSSVRSPASYNEQFF
.	TRBV7-9	few	TRBJ2-3	TGTGCCAGCAGTAGGGACTTACCTCAAGTACCAGATACGCAGTATTTT	CASSRDLPQVPDTQYF
.	TRBV27	.	TRBJ1-6	TGTGCCAGCAGTTTAATGGGGGTGGGTTCACCCCTCCACTTT	CASSLMGVGSPLHF
TRBD2	TRBV6-2/TRBV6-3	.	TRBJ2-3	TGTGCCAGCAGTCAATTCCGGACTAGCGGGAGACGCACAGATACGCAGTATTTT	CASSQFRTSGRRTDTQYF
TRBD1	TRBV29-1	.	TRBJ1-1	TGCAGCGTTAACAGGGGTGTGAACACTGAAGCTTTCTTT	CSVNRGVNTEAFF
.	TRBV4-3	.	TRBJ1-4	TGCGCCAGCAGTCCTTCCTTGGGACGTCCAACTAATGAAAAACTGTTTTTT	CASSPSLGRPTNEKLFF
.	TRBV20-1	.	TRBJ1-5	TGCAGTGCTACAAGACGGGTTAGCAATCAGCCCCAGCATTTT	CSATRRVSNQPQHF
TRBD1	TRBV3-1	few	TRBJ2-7	TGTGCCAGCAGCCCGACAGGGGGCTTGTACGAGCAGTACTTC	CASSPTGGLYEQYF
.	TRBV5-6	.	TRBJ2-2	TGTGCCAGCAGCTTACCGGTCGGACTGGGATACACCGGGGAGCTGTTTTTT	CASSLPVGLGYTGELFF
.	TRBV7-2	.	TRBJ2-5	TGTGCCAGCAGCTTATCTGGAACGATACAAGAGACCCAGTACTTC	CASSLSGTIQETQYF
TRBD1	TRBV29-1	.	TRBJ2-7	TGCAGCGTTGATACAGGGGTCACCTACGAGCAGTACTTC	CSVDTGVTYEQYF
.	TRBV27	.	TRBJ1-2	TGTGCCAGCAGTGGATCCAGGGATTATGGCTACACCTTC	CASSGSRDYGYTF
TRBD1	TRBV6-5	.	TRBJ1-2	TGTGCCAGCACCAACCCCCGCGACAGGGGCTATGGCTACACCTTC	CASTNPRDRGYGYTF
TRBD2	TRBV6-6	few	TRBJ2-1	TGTGCCAGCAGTTATAGCGGGGGGAGCTCCTACAATGAGCAGTTCTTC	CASSYSGGSSYNEQFF
.	TRBV29-1	few	TRBJ2-3	TGCAGCGTTGTGGGGATATGGGGCACAGATACGCAGTATTTT	CSVVGIWGTDTQYF
TRBD2	TRBV19	.	TRBJ2-5	TGTGCCAGTAGCCCTAGCGGGAGCCGGAAGACCCAGTACTTC	CASSPSGSRKTQYF
.	TRBV2	.	TRBJ2-1	TGTGCCAGCAAGGGGGGGCTATCAATTCATGAGCAGTTCTTC	CASKGGLSIHEQFF
.	TRBV20-1	.	TRBJ1-1	TGCAGTGCTAGAGGGGGTTCGGCTGAAGCTTTCTTT	CSARGGSAEAFF
TRBD1	TRBV7-2	few	TRBJ2-3	TGTGCCAGCAGCTATCTGGGACAGGGGGATACGCAGTATTTT	CASSYLGQGDTQYF
.	TRBV6-5	few	TRBJ2-7	TGTGCCAGCAGTCGCGACAGGCCTCGGGGCGAGCAGTACTTC	CASSRDRPRGEQYF
.	TRBV5-1	few	TRBJ2-5	TGCGCCAGCAGCTTGGTTACGTCTTCTCGAGAGACCCAGTACTTC	CASSLVTSSRETQYF
.	TRBV18	once	TRBJ2-1	TGTGCCAGCTCACCCCAGACTTACTACAATGAGCAGTTCTTC	CASSPQTYYNEQFF
.	TRBV11-2	.	TRBJ2-5	TGTGCCAGCAGCTTAGACGGCAGGACTGGGGAGACCCAGTACTTC	CASSLDGRTGETQYF
.	TRBV5-6	.	TRBJ1-1	TGTGCCAGCAGCTTGTTGAACAGAGAGAACACTGAAGCTTTCTTT	CASSLLNRENTEAFF
.	TRBV12-3/TRBV12-4	.	TRBJ1-1	TGTGCCAGCAGTTCCAGGGTTTTGGGCTACTCAGGCCGAGAAGCTTTCTTT	CASSSRVLGYSGREAFF
TRBD2	TRBV20-1	few	TRBJ2-3	TGCAGTGCTAGTCGGCTAGCGGGAGTGTTGGCAGATACGCAGTATTTT	CSASRLAGVLADTQYF
TRBD2	TRBV5-1	.	TRBJ2-1	TGCGCCAGCAGCTCCGATTTAGCGGGAGGCGTTGGTGAGCAGTTCTTC	CASSSDLAGGVGEQFF
.	TRBV7-8	once	TRBJ2-7	TGTGCCAGCAGCCCTCGTTGGGAGCAGTACTTC	CASSPRWEQYF
.	TRBV29-1	.	TRBJ1-1	TGCAGCGTGGCCCGCAGTTCTGACACTGAAGCTTTCTTT	CSVARSSDTEAFF
TRBD1	TRBV2	.	TRBJ2-4	TGTGCCAGCAGTCAAACACAGGGGGCGCCGGGAGAAAACATTCAGTACTTC	CASSQTQGAPGENIQYF
TRBD2	TRBV7-9	.	TRBJ2-3	TGTGCCAGCAGCCGAAGGACTAGCGGGATTGGAACAGATACGCAGTATTTT	CASSRRTSGIGTDTQYF
.	TRBV12-3/TRBV12-4	.	TRBJ1-4	TGTGCCAGCACCACCTCACAGGGCGATGAAAAACTGTTTTTT	CASTTSQGDEKLFF
.	TRBV7-2	few	TRBJ1-2	TGTGCCAGCAGCTTAATGCGTCAAGGGTATGGCTACACCTTC	CASSLMRQGYGYTF
.	TRBV15	.	TRBJ2-7	TGTGCCACCAGCAGTCTACATCGGAGGATCTACGAGCAGTACTTC	CATSSLHRRIYEQYF
.	TRBV20-1	few	TRBJ2-3	TGCAGTGCTAGAGATTGGAGAGATACGCAGTATTTT	CSARDWRDTQYF
TRBD1	TRBV12-3/TRBV12-4	few	TRBJ2-3	TGTGCCAGCAGTTCTCCGGGACAGTATACGCAGTATTTT	CASSSPGQYTQYF